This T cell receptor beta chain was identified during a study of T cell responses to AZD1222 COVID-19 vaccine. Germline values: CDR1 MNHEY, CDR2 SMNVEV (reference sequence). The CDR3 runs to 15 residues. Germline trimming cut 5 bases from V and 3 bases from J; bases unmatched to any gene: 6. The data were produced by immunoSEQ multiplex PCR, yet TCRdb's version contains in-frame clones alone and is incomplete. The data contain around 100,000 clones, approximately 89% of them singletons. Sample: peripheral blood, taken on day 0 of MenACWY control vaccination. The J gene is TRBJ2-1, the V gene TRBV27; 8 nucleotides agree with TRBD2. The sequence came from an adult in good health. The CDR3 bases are TGTGCCAGCAGTGTAGGCGGGACTAGCTACAATGAGCAGTTCTTC. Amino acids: CASSVGGTSYNEQFF.